What follows describes a single T cell receptor beta chain. Its specificity is not known. The data were produced by immunoSEQ multiplex PCR, yet TCRdb's version contains in-frame clones alone and is incomplete. The sample holds roughly 1 million clones, about 80% seen once. This sample stems from a study of shared clonotypes between healthy human individuals. The overall study: Per donor, three plates held CD4 naive cells, three held CD4 memory, two held CD8 naive and one held CD8 memory. General observations from the study: Clonotypes shared by all four sorted-subset donors had higher generation probabilities than non-shared clonotypes.

The CDR3 runs 13 residues. The V gene's germline CDR1 is MDHEN and CDR2 SYDVKM. Trimming took 5 bases from V and 0 from J, leaving 8 bases between them. The sequence was collected from a man aged 18-30 years in good health. Some clones in this sample may be carry-over from other donors' samples. The sample taken for sequencing was memory CD4+ T cells from PBMCs. The subset was: CD45RA-negative fraction. V usage is TRBV28 and J usage is TRBJ2-7; D uncertain. The CDR3 here is CASSRPASYEQYF. For the CDR3, the DNA is TGTGCCAGCAGTAGACCCGCCTCCTACGAGCAGTACTTC.